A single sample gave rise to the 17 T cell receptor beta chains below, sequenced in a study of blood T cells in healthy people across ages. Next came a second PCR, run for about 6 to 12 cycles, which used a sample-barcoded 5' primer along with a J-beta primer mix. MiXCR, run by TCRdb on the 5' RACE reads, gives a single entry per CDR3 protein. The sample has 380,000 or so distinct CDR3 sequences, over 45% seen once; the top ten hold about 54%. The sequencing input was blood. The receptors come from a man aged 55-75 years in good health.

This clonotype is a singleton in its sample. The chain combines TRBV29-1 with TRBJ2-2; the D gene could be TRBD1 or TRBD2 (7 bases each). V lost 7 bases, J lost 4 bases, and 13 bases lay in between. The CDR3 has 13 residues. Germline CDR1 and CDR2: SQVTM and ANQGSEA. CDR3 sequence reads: CSAQGGRTGELFF. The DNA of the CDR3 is TGCAGCGCCCAGGGGGGGCGCACCGGGGAGCTGTTTTTT.

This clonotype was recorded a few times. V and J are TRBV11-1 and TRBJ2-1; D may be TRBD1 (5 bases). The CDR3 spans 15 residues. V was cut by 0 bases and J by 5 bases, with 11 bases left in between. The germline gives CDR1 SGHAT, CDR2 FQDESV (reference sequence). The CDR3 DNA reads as TGTGCCAGCAGCTTAGCTGACTGGGGCCACAATGAGCAGTTCTTC. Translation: CASSLADWGHNEQFF.

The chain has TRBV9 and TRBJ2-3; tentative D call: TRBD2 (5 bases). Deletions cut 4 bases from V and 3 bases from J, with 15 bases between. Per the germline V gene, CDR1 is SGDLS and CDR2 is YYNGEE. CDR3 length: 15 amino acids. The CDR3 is CASSPSERMTDTQYF. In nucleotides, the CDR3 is TGTGCCAGCAGCCCTTCGGAGCGGATGACAGATACGCAGTATTTT.

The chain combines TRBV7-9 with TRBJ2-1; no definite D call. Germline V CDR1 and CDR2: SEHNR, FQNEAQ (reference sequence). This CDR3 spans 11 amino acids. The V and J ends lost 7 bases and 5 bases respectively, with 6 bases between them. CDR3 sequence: CASTEDNEQFF. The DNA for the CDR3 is TGTGCCAGCACTGAGGACAATGAGCAGTTCTTC. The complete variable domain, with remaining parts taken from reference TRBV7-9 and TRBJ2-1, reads DTGVSQNPRHKITKRGQNVTFRCDPISEHNRLYWYRQTLGQGPEFLTYFQNEAQLEKSRLLSDRFSAERPKGSFSTLEIQRTEQGDSAMYLCASTEDNEQFFGPGTRLTVL.

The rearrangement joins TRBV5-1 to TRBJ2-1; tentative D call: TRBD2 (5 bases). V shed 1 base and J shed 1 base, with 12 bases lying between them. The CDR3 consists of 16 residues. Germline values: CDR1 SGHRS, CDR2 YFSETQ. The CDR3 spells CASSLQWTDSYNEQFF. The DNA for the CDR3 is TGCGCCAGCAGCTTGCAGTGGACTGATTCCTACAATGAGCAGTTCTTC.

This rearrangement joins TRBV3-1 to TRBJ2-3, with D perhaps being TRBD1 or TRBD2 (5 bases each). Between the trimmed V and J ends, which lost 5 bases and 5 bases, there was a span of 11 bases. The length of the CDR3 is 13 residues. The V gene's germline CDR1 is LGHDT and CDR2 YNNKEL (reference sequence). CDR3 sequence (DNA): TGTGCCAGCAGCGCACGGGGCGTAGATACGCAGTATTTT. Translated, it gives CASSARGVDTQYF.

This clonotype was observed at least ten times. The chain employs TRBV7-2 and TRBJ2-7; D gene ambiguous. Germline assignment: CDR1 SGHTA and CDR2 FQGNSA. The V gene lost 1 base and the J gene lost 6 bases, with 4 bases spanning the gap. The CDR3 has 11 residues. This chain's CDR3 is CASSLVGEQYF. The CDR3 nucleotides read TGTGCCAGCAGCTTAGTGGGCGAGCAGTACTTC.

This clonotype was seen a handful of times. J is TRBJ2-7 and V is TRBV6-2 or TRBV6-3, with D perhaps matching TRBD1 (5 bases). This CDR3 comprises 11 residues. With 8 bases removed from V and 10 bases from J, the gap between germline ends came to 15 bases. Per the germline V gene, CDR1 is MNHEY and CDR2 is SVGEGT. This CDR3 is CASSPRRGQYF. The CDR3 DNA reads TGTGCCAGCTCACCCAGAAGGGGCCAGTACTTC.

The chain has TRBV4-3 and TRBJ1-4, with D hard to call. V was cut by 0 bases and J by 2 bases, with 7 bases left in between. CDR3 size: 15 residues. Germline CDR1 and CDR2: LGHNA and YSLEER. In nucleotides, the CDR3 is TGCGCCAGCAGCCAAGATCCGGCGACTAATGAAAAACTGTTTTTT. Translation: CASSQDPATNEKLFF.

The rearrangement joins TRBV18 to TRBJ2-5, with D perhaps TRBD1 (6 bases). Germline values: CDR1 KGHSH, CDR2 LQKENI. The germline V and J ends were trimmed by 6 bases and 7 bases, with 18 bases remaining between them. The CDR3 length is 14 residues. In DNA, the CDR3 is TGTGCCAGCTCCCCAACAGGGAGCGAAGGGACCCAGTACTTC. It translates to CASSPTGSEGTQYF.

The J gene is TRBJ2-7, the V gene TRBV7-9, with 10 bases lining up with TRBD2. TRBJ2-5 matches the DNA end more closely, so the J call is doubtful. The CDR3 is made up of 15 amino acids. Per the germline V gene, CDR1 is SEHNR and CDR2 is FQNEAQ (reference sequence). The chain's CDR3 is CASSTLAGAEKTQYF. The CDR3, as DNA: TGTGCCAGCAGCACGCTAGCGGGGGCCGAAAAGACCCAGTACTTC.

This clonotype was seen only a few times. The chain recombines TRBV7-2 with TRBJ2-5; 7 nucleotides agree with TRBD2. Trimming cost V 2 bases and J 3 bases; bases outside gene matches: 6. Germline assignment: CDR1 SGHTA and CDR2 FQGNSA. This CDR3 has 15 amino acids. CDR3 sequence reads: CASSLMRESKETQYF. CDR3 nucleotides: TGTGCCAGCAGCTTAATGCGGGAGTCAAAAGAGACCCAGTACTTC.

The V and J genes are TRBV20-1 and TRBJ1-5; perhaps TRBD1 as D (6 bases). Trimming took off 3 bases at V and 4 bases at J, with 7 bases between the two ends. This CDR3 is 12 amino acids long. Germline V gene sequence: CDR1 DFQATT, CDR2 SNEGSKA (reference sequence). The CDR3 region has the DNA TGCAGTGCTAGCGGACAGAATCAGCCCCAGCATTTT. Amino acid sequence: CSASGQNQPQHF.

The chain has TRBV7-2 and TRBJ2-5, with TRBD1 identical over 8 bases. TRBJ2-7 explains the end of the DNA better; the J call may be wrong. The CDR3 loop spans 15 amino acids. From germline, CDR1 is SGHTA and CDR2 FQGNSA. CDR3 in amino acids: CASSLGPGGQNEQYF. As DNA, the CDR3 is TGTGCCAGCAGCTTAGGCCCAGGGGGCCAAAACGAGCAGTACTTC.

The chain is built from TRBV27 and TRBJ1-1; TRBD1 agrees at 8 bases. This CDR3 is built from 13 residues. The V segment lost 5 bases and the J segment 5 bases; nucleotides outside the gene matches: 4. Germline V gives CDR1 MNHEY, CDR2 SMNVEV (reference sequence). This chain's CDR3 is CASSGDRRTEAFF. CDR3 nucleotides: TGTGCCAGCAGTGGGGACAGGAGGACTGAAGCTTTCTTT.

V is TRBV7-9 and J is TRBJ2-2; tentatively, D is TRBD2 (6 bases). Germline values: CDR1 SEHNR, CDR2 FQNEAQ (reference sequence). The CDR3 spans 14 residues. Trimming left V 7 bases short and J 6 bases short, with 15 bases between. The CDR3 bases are TGTGCCAGCAACCCCAGGAGGGGACCCGGGGAGCTGTTTTTT. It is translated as CASNPRRGPGELFF.

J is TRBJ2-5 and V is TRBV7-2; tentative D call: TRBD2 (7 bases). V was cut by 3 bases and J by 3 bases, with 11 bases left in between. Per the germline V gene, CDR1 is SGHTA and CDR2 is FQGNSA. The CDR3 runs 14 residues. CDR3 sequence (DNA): TGTGCCAGCAGCTTGGGAGGGGGAAAAGAGACCCAGTACTTC. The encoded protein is CASSLGGGKETQYF.